The rows below give T cell receptor beta chains drawn from one sample of a study of cytomegalovirus exposure and HLA in healthy donors. Profiled with immunoSEQ multiplex PCR; TCRdb holds only in-frame clones, not every one. Of 220,000 or so clones listed, roughly 84% were seen once; the top ten hold 1.5% to 2%. Sequenced: PBMCs. These receptors were collected from a woman in her late teens or twenties in good health and CMV-seropositive. Both conserved end residues are trimmed from each CDR3. Each record gives: V gene, CDR3 protein.

TRBV5-1,ASSPLDRNIQY
TRBV7-6,ASSLALASYNEQF
TRBV7-6,ASSSEAGVASTEAF
TRBV15,ATSRGRSGYEQY
TRBV15,ATSTTGGVYTGELF
TRBV10-3,AISESRGRSEKLF
TRBV28,ASSPRDRINYGYT
TRBV27,ASSSSGTSSGELF
TRBV5-4,ASSFFGRDVQQY
TRBV27,ASSLSRERGNTIY
TRBV5-1,ASSSAVGVPYEQY
TRBV27,ASSLYRASYEQY
TRBV28,ASSSRREGLEQF
TRBV19,ASSPAWAPQY
TRBV13,ASSSGQGNTEAF
TRBV7-9,ASSSTDTLNTEAF
TRBV28,ASSIRQGKAGGSYNEQF
TRBV28,ASSPYRTTEAF
TRBV7-3,ASSLGGTSTDTQY
TRBV28,ASSFGGRMGDRGQETQY
TRBV19,ASSMGVTGTYELF
TRBV6-6,ASSRGGTGENTEAF
TRBV7-2,ASSLALASYEQY
TRBV19,ASSPRTTTGELF
TRBV21-1,ASSKGHRGSALNTEAF
TRBV12-1,ASSFGLAGSNEQF
TRBV4-2,ASSSRPDTQY
TRBV7-3,ASSLKAGGREQY
TRBV5-8,ASSPGRQPQH
TRBV30,AWSVSLGFYEQY
TRBV5-1,ASSLTGLEAF
TRBV7-9,ASSLGGTGAAEAF
TRBV19,ASSIVLSGSGAYNEQF
TRBV9,ASSQGQRHTEAF
TRBV25-1,ASSEWTNSNEKLF
TRBV2,ASSEVPGQTLGNTIY
TRBV7-6,ASRTGREDTEAF
TRBV27,ASRSIGTGAFRAKNIQY
TRBV7-9,ASSLNRDTEAF
TRBV28,ASSSIPGQGPTGELF
TRBV5-5,ASSFESNEKLF
TRBV30,AWSPTGGQFEAF
TRBV5-1,ASSLTSPNTGELF
TRBV27,ASSSYAGSTNYGYT
TRBV30,AWSTGVGEKLF
TRBV28,ASSLTSGYFTYEQY
TRBV19,ASREQGTYTEAF
TRBV7-8,ASSFDAAGHEQF
TRBV30,AWRQGLDYGYT
TRBV7-9,ASSLAGGANEKLF
TRBV5-1,ASSLFHNTGANTGELF
TRBV30,AWSTGTRF
TRBV20-1,RTSGSFEQF